This T cell receptor beta chain emerged from a study of OX40 agonist ivuxolimab in advanced cancers. Study-level results: At 0.1 to 3.0 mg/kg, CD4+ and CD8+ blood T cells expanded clonally by week 6. Among the lowest levels of clonal expansion were found in partial responders at 0.1-3.0 mg/kg.

Clones were sequenced by immunoSEQ multiplex PCR, and TCRdb holds only the in-frame ones, with some missing. The table includes 71,000 or so clones, about 94% detected once. With 5 bases removed from V and 2 bases from J, the gap between germline ends came to 10 bases. This CDR3 contains 13 residues. Germline CDR1 and CDR2: LNHDA and SQIVND (reference sequence). This clone has a handful of counts. Its antigen remains unknown. This TCR came from an adult with an advanced solid tumor such as melanoma, head and neck, liver or kidney cancer. This material consisted of CD4+ or CD8+ T cells sorted from blood, taken in a trial of the OX40 agonist ivuxolimab. This chain uses TRBV19 with TRBJ2-7; no reliable D call. Here the CDR3 reads CASSSSNTYEQYF. Here the CDR3 DNA reads TGTGCCAGTAGTTCGAGCAACACCTACGAGCAGTACTTC.